This T cell receptor beta chain was captured in a study of OX40 agonist ivuxolimab in advanced cancers. Study information: Patients in the trial were receiving intravenous ivuxolimab every 2 weeks, at doses of 0.01 to 10 mg/kg. Three patients, one with hepatocellular carcinoma and two with cutaneous melanoma, achieved partial responses. General observations from the study: Both blood CD4+ and CD8+ T cells showed clonal growth by week 6 at 0.1 to 3.0 mg/kg.

Germline V gene lookup returns CDR1 GTSNPN and CDR2 SVGIG (reference sequence). The junction had 11 bases not matched to a gene; V was cut back by 2 bases and J by 2 bases. CDR3 size: 17 residues. Sampling times: baseline, cycle 4 day 1, cycle 7 day 1. Clones were sequenced by immunoSEQ multiplex PCR, and TCRdb holds only the in-frame ones, with some missing. The top ten hold about 0.29% of the sample, which has about 94,000 clones, roughly 84% seen once. This clone was detected a few times. The antigen is undetermined. The sample here was CD4+ or CD8+ T cells sorted from blood, taken in a trial of the OX40 agonist ivuxolimab. This sequence was found in an adult with an advanced solid tumor such as melanoma, head and neck, liver or kidney cancer. The chain employs TRBV30 and TRBJ1-2, with 10 bases matching TRBD1. The CDR3 protein is CAWSSKGQGQRNYGYTF. The DNA for the CDR3 is TGTGCCTGGAGTAGTAAGGGACAGGGGCAGAGGAACTATGGCTACACCTTC.